This T cell receptor beta chain was documented in a study of lymphopenia after photon versus proton radiotherapy. Findings of the study overall: Post-nadir diversity loss with photons came from oligoclonal expansion, particularly CD8+ Temra cells. Better survival with proton therapy was suggested as possible, not demonstrated. Relative stability marked proton patients; photon patients lost diversity and naive cells.

This clone has only one observation. Its antigen remains unidentified. V was pared by 1 base and J by 0 bases, with 10 bases between. There are 15 residues in the CDR3. Germline V lookup: CDR1 SGHTA, CDR2 FQGNSA. The method was immunoSEQ multiplex PCR; TCRdb's version includes in-frame clones alone and lacks a portion of them. The repertoire holds tens of thousands of clones, more than 75% seen once, with approximately 11% in the top ten. The chain is built from TRBV7-2 and TRBJ2-7; TRBD2 is a possible D gene (6 bases). This TCR was sampled from a man older than 75 with esophageal cancer. The sample here was peripheral blood, taken from a patient treated with proton-based radiotherapy. The CDR3 DNA reads as TGTGCCAGCAGCTTAGTTGGGACTTACTCCTACGAGCAGTACTTC. Amino acids: CASSLVGTYSYEQYF.